Listed below are T cell receptor beta chains from one sample, sequenced in a study of blood T cell repertoires in COVID-19. The method was immunoSEQ multiplex PCR; TCRdb's version includes in-frame clones alone and lacks a portion of them. The sample holds 150,000 to 200,000 clones; about four fifths are singletons and the top ten take over 10%. Sequencing was done on a sample of peripheral blood. The receptors here all came from a man aged 70-80 years who had recovered from COVID-19. Both conserved end residues are trimmed from each CDR3. Each record gives: V gene, J gene, CDR3 protein.

v_gene: TRBV4-1
j_gene: TRBJ2-5
CDR3aa: ASSQARRGGETQY

v_gene: TRBV7-2
j_gene: TRBJ2-7
CDR3aa: ASSIRTGSEYEQY

v_gene: TRBV15
j_gene: TRBJ2-7
CDR3aa: ATSMGSPPYEQY

v_gene: TRBV5-6
j_gene: TRBJ2-5
CDR3aa: ASSVHRGETQY

v_gene: TRBV7-9
j_gene: TRBJ2-1
CDR3aa: ASSFRSSPYNEQF

v_gene: TRBV6-6
j_gene: TRBJ2-3
CDR3aa: ASRDGTGGSDTQY

v_gene: TRBV12-3/TRBV12-4
j_gene: TRBJ2-5
CDR3aa: ASSLRTSETQY

v_gene: TRBV28
j_gene: TRBJ2-3
CDR3aa: ASSLNTGGSTDTQY

v_gene: TRBV14
j_gene: TRBJ2-3
CDR3aa: ASSQVAYSDTQY

v_gene: TRBV15
j_gene: TRBJ2-7
CDR3aa: ATSRGGLAGGSEQY

v_gene: TRBV6-5
j_gene: TRBJ2-5
CDR3aa: ASSSQLEGETQY

v_gene: TRBV5-4
j_gene: TRBJ2-7
CDR3aa: ASSLDRGAYEQY

v_gene: TRBV6-1
j_gene: TRBJ1-4
CDR3aa: ASSAVTFATNEKLF

v_gene: TRBV29-1
j_gene: TRBJ1-5
CDR3aa: SAQDSNNQPQH

v_gene: TRBV20-1
j_gene: TRBJ2-7
CDR3aa: SAREALEQY

v_gene: TRBV5-1
j_gene: TRBJ2-3
CDR3aa: ASSMGRGRGDTQY

v_gene: TRBV11-2
j_gene: TRBJ2-7
CDR3aa: ASSPRPHYEQY

v_gene: TRBV5-1
j_gene: TRBJ1-4
CDR3aa: ASSSGHGDEKLF

v_gene: TRBV5-5
j_gene: TRBJ1-5
CDR3aa: ASSLVSQRAQPQH

v_gene: TRBV3-1/TRBV3-2
j_gene: TRBJ1-1
CDR3aa: ASSRLREPNTEAF

v_gene: TRBV5-4
j_gene: TRBJ2-1
CDR3aa: ASSKQRDYNEQF

v_gene: TRBV6-2/TRBV6-3
j_gene: TRBJ2-7
CDR3aa: ASSRTAGSYEQY

v_gene: TRBV18
j_gene: TRBJ2-5
CDR3aa: ASSFYLADKETQY

v_gene: TRBV4-1
j_gene: TRBJ2-3
CDR3aa: ASSHPWGLRTDTQY

v_gene: TRBV5-4
j_gene: TRBJ1-3
CDR3aa: ASSGEGMGLTNTIY

v_gene: TRBV18
j_gene: TRBJ2-7
CDR3aa: ASSPSTSGGSYEQY

v_gene: TRBV7-3
j_gene: TRBJ2-1
CDR3aa: ASSLMASGGNEQF

v_gene: TRBV24-1
j_gene: TRBJ2-1
CDR3aa: ATSDFTGGPYNEQF

v_gene: TRBV11-2
j_gene: TRBJ1-4
CDR3aa: ASSLDRAEKLF

v_gene: TRBV4-3
j_gene: TRBJ2-7
CDR3aa: ASSQDPQGGHLY

v_gene: TRBV9
j_gene: TRBJ1-6
CDR3aa: ASSVDRTRNSPLH

v_gene: TRBV3-1/TRBV3-2
j_gene: TRBJ2-7
CDR3aa: ASSQGTSFEQY

v_gene: TRBV10-3
j_gene: TRBJ1-5
CDR3aa: AISEIVDQPQH

v_gene: TRBV9
j_gene: TRBJ2-5
CDR3aa: ASSVSAASRETQY

v_gene: TRBV7-2
j_gene: TRBJ2-5
CDR3aa: ASSLAGGGLAETQY

v_gene: TRBV11-2
j_gene: TRBJ2-7
CDR3aa: ASSPRGQTYEQY

v_gene: TRBV3-1/TRBV3-2
j_gene: TRBJ2-1
CDR3aa: ASSLSLENEQF

v_gene: TRBV19
j_gene: TRBJ2-1
CDR3aa: ASSHRARDNEQF

v_gene: TRBV3-1/TRBV3-2
j_gene: TRBJ2-7
CDR3aa: ASSLGTGGVYEQY

v_gene: TRBV11-2
j_gene: TRBJ2-7
CDR3aa: ASSAYRGPGYEQY

v_gene: TRBV28
j_gene: TRBJ1-1
CDR3aa: ASSNGQGDNTEAF

v_gene: TRBV19
j_gene: TRBJ1-2
CDR3aa: ASIGQGNYGYT

v_gene: TRBV7-9
j_gene: TRBJ2-7
CDR3aa: ASSLGKTGGSWEQY

v_gene: TRBV28
j_gene: TRBJ2-7
CDR3aa: ASSRSYEQY

v_gene: TRBV5-4
j_gene: TRBJ2-2
CDR3aa: ASSLIGGSGTGELF

v_gene: TRBV6-5
j_gene: TRBJ1-4
CDR3aa: ASSPTYRNEKLF

v_gene: TRBV12-5
j_gene: TRBJ2-7
CDR3aa: ASGLDRPMTGPTYEQY

v_gene: TRBV5-4
j_gene: TRBJ2-5
CDR3aa: ASSKDTSAQY

v_gene: TRBV5-6
j_gene: TRBJ2-6
CDR3aa: ASSLRGTGANVLT

v_gene: TRBV28
j_gene: TRBJ1-2
CDR3aa: ASSSSADRNYGYT

v_gene: TRBV7-9
j_gene: TRBJ1-2
CDR3aa: ASSLAGNRVEEYGYT

v_gene: TRBV12-3/TRBV12-4
j_gene: TRBJ2-2
CDR3aa: ASSPGNTGELF

v_gene: TRBV9
j_gene: TRBJ2-7
CDR3aa: ASSVAGTSGSEQY

v_gene: TRBV7-9
j_gene: TRBJ1-1
CDR3aa: ASSYRQMNTEAF

v_gene: TRBV30
j_gene: TRBJ2-2
CDR3aa: AWEQGFAGAPTGELF